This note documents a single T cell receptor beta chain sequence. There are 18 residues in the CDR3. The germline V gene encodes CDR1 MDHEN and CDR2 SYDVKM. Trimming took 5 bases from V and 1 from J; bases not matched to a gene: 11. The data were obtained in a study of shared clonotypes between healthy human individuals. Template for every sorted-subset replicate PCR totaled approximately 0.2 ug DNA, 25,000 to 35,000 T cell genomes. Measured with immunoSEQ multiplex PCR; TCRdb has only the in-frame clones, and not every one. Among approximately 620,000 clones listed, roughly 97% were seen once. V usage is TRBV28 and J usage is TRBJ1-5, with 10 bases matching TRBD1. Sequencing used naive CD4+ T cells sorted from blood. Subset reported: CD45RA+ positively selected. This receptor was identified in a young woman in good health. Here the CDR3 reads CASSPKPRQGASNQPQHF. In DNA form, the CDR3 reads TGTGCCAGCAGTCCCAAACCTCGACAGGGGGCGAGCAATCAGCCCCAGCATTTT.